This entry is about one T cell receptor (beta chain). Its antigen remains unidentified. These data originate in a study of regulatory T cells in long-lasting Graves disease. Study-wide results and caveats: There was favoring of TRBV28, TRBJ1-2 and TRBJ2-5 in persistent disease.

V was clipped by 0 bases and J by 6 bases, with 13 bases between them. Germline V lookup: CDR1 SGHNT, CDR2 YYREEE (reference sequence). The CDR3 is made up of 16 amino acids. Time point denoted: persistent/refractory GD, antithyroid drugs over 5 years with positive TRAb. Preparation of the TCR library used RNA extracted from PBMCs. Sequencing libraries for TCR beta were prepared with iRepertoire HTBI primers and Arm-PCR of CDR3 regions. Via MiXCR, TCRdb re-called the multiplex PCR reads, giving one row per CDR3 protein. The sample has 650,000 to 700,000 distinct CDR3 sequences; around 32% are singletons.

This specimen was peripheral blood mononuclear cells (PBMCs), taken when the disease was refractory, from a patient treated with antithyroid drugs. The rearrangement links TRBV5-4 to TRBJ1-6, with D possibly TRBD1 on 5 matching bases. The origin of this receptor is a female donor with Graves disease. The CDR3 loop reads CASSLVGGAGNSPLHF. DNA for the CDR3: TGTGCCAGCAGCTTGGTGGGGGGAGCGGGTAATTCACCCCTCCACTTT. Full variable domain (missing parts from reference TRBV5-4 and TRBJ1-6): ETGVTQSPTHLIKTRGQQVTLRCSSQSGHNTVSWYQQALGQGPQFIFQYYREEENGRGNFPPRFSGLQFPNYSSELNVNALELDDSALYLCASSLVGGAGNSPLHFGNGTRLTVT.